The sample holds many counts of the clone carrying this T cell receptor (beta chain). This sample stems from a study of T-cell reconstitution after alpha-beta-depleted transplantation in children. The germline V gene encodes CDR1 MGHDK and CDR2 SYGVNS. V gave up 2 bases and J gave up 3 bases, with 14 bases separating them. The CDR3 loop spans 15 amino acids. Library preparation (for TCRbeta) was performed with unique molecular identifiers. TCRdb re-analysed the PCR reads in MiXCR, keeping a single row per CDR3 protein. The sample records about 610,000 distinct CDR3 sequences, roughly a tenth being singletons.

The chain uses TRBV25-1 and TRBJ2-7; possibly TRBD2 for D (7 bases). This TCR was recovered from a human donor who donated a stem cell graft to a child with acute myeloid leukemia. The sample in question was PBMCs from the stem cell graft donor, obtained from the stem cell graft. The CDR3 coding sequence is TGTGCCAGCAGTGAAATGCGGGGGCGAAGCTACGAGCAGTACTTC. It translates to CASSEMRGRSYEQYF.